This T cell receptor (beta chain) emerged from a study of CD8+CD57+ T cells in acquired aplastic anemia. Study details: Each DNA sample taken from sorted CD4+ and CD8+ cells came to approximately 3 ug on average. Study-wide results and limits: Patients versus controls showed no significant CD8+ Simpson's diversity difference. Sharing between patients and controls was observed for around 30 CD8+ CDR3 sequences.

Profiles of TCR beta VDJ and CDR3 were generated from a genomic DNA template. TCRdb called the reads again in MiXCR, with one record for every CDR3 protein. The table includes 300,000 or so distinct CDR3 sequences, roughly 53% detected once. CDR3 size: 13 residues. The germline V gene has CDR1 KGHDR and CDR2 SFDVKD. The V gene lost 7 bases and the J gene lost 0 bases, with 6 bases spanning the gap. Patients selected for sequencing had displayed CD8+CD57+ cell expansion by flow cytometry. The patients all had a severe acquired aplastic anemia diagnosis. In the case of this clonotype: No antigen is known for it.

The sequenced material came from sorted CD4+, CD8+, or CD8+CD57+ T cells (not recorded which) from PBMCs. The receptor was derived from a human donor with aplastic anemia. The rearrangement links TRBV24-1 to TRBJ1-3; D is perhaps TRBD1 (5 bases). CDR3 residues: CATRDNSGNTIYF. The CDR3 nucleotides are TGTGCCACCAGGGACAACTCTGGAAACACCATATATTTT.